Following are 16 T cell receptor beta chains from one sample sequenced in a study of blood T cell repertoires in COVID-19. The table came from immunoSEQ multiplex PCR; TCRdb's copy has only in-frame clones and leaves some out. The table shows approximately 180,000 clones, with roughly 91% occurring only once. The material sequenced was peripheral blood. The receptors here all came from a human donor in a cohort sampled during active COVID-19.

The V gene is TRBV6-2 or TRBV6-3, the J gene TRBJ1-2, with 9 bases fitting TRBD1. This CDR3 is built from 16 residues. From germline, CDR1 is MNHEY and CDR2 SVGEGT. V was clipped by 4 bases and J by 4 bases; unmatched bases: 10. Written as DNA, the CDR3 is TGTGCCAGCAGTTCCGACTCACTGGACAGGGGCTATGGCTACACCTTC. This gives the protein CASSSDSLDRGYGYTF.

This chain joins TRBV7-9 and TRBJ2-5; 9 bases fit TRBD1. Germline assignment: CDR1 SEHNR and CDR2 FQNEAQ (reference sequence). After removal of 5 bases from V and 1 base from J, the junction contained 5 bases not matched to a gene. The CDR3 covers 15 residues. CDR3 loop: CASSIRTGAQETQYF. Written as DNA, the CDR3 is TGTGCCAGCAGCATCCGGACAGGGGCCCAAGAGACCCAGTACTTC.

The V gene is TRBV4-1, the J gene TRBJ2-2; 8 bases are a match to TRBD2. The germline gives CDR1 MGHRA, CDR2 YSYEKL. V shed 4 bases and J 5 bases; nucleotides not matched to a gene: 15. The CDR3 is made up of 18 amino acids. CDR3 protein: CASSPPPRVAGLTGELFF. CDR3 coding DNA: TGCGCCAGCAGCCCCCCCCCGAGGGTAGCGGGACTAACCGGGGAGCTGTTTTTT.

The rearrangement joins TRBV11-2 to TRBJ2-7, with 8 positions matching TRBD1. The V gene end was trimmed by 9 bases and the J gene end by 2 bases; junction bases not matched to a gene: 9. The CDR3 has 14 amino acids. Germline V lookup: CDR1 SGHAT, CDR2 FQNNGV. This CDR3 reads CASTRDRLTYEQYF. DNA of the CDR3: TGTGCCAGTACCCGGGACAGGCTCACCTACGAGCAGTACTTC.

V gene TRBV4-1 combines with J gene TRBJ2-7, with a weak D call TRBD1 (6 bases). The CDR3 consists of 15 residues. Germline V gene sequence: CDR1 MGHRA, CDR2 YSYEKL. V was shortened by 1 base and J by 3 bases, with 13 bases between the two germline ends. The CDR3 spells CASSQGVGRGYEQYF. The CDR3 region has the DNA TGCGCCAGCAGCCAAGGAGTAGGCAGGGGCTACGAGCAGTACTTC.

This chain connects TRBV5-6 to TRBJ1-4, with TRBD1 as a possible D gene (6 bases). Trimming removed 4 bases from V and 3 bases from J, with 13 bases in between. CDR1 is SGHDT, CDR2 YYEEEE, per germline. The CDR3 spans 15 residues. As DNA, the CDR3 is TGTGCCAGCAGCGGCTTCAGGGGATCTAATGAAAAACTGTTTTTT. Translating it yields CASSGFRGSNEKLFF.

This chain connects TRBV5-1 to TRBJ1-2; tentative D call: TRBD1 (5 bases). The CDR3 has 14 amino acids. V was cut by 5 bases and J by 0 bases, with 11 bases left in between. Germline lookup yields CDR1 SGHRS and CDR2 YFSETQ. CDR3 nucleotide sequence: TGCGCCAGCAGTCCGGGACTCACTAACTATGGCTACACCTTC. This codes for CASSPGLTNYGYTF. The variable domain in full, completed from reference TRBV5-1 and TRBJ1-2, reads KAGVTQTPRYLIKTRGQQVTLSCSPISGHRSVSWYQQTPGQGLQFLFEYFSETQRNKGNFPGRFSGRQFSNSRSEMNVSTLELGDSALYLCASSPGLTNYGYTFGSGTRLTVV.

The CDR3 nucleotides are TGTGCCAGCAGCTGGACAGGGTCCTACGAGCAGTACTTC. This gives the protein CASSWTGSYEQYF. The V call is TRBV12-3 or TRBV12-4, the J call TRBJ2-7; 8 bases are a match to TRBD1. The CDR3 covers 13 residues. V lost 6 bases, J lost 1 base, and 2 bases stayed unmatched.

The CDR3 region is CASSPQFRGEETQYF. CDR3 bases: TGCGCCAGCAGCCCCCAGTTCAGGGGGGAAGAGACCCAGTACTTC. This chain connects TRBV5-1 to TRBJ2-5; the D gene is possibly TRBD1 (7 bases). Looked up from germline, CDR1 is SGHRS and CDR2 is YFSETQ. Trimming left V 4 bases short and J 3 bases short, with 16 bases between. The CDR3 totals 15 residues.

This clone is medium-sized. The V call is TRBV6-2 or TRBV6-3, the J call TRBJ2-7; 7 bases match TRBD1. Trimming cost V 4 bases and J 2 bases; bases outside gene matches: 5. The CDR3 sequence is 14 residues long. The germline V gene has CDR1 MNHEY and CDR2 SVGEGT. The CDR3 nucleotides read TGTGCCAGCAGTTGGAGACAGGGAACCTACGAGCAGTACTTC. Protein sequence: CASSWRQGTYEQYF.

J is TRBJ2-2 and V is TRBV4-3; 11 bases match TRBD2. CDR1 and CDR2 (germline): LGHNA, YSLEER. V lost 3 bases to trimming and J lost 4 bases; unmatched junction nucleotides: 7. The CDR3 consists of 17 residues. For the CDR3, the DNA is TGCGCCAGCAGCCACGGGGGACTAGCGGCGATCACCGGGGAGCTGTTTTTT. It yields the protein CASSHGGLAAITGELFF.

The chain is built from TRBV30 and TRBJ1-2; D possibly corresponds to TRBD1 (6 bases). This CDR3 has 11 amino acids. Germline CDR1 reads GTSNPN; CDR2 reads SVGIG (reference sequence). Trimming took off 2 bases at V and 6 bases at J, with 7 bases between the two ends. CDR3 loop: CAWSSGDGYTF. The CDR3 DNA sequence: TGTGCCTGGAGTTCAGGGGATGGCTACACCTTC.

J is TRBJ1-1 and V is TRBV6-5; D remains unclear. The V gene lost 0 bases and the J gene lost 6 bases, with 8 bases spanning the gap. The CDR3 runs to 13 residues. The germline V gene has CDR1 MNHEY and CDR2 SVGAGI. The CDR3, as DNA: TGTGCCAGCAGTTACTCGACGGGATCTGAAGCTTTCTTT. Its translation is CASSYSTGSEAFF.

The V and J genes are TRBV30 and TRBJ2-1; D perhaps matches TRBD1 (6 bases). V was pared by 4 bases and J by 0 bases, with 7 bases between. The CDR3 runs to 13 residues. Germline CDR1 and CDR2: GTSNPN and SVGIG (reference sequence). CDR3 region: CAWKGDSYNEQFF. The CDR3 nucleotides read TGTGCCTGGAAGGGGGACTCCTACAATGAGCAGTTCTTC. Based on the CDR3 plus reference TRBV30 and TRBJ2-1, the full variable domain is SQTIHQWPATLVQPVGSPLSLECTVEGTSNPNLYWYRQAAGRGLQLLFYSVGIGQISSEVPQNLSASRPQDRQFILSSKKLLLSDSGFYLCAWKGDSYNEQFFGPGTRLTVL.

The J gene is TRBJ2-3, the V gene TRBV20-1, with TRBD2 as a possible D gene (5 bases). The CDR3 covers 10 residues. V lost 7 bases and J lost 8, with 10 bases in between. Germline CDR1 and CDR2: DFQATT and SNEGSKA (reference sequence). CDR3 DNA sequence: TGCAGTGTTCGGAGGAGTACGCAGTATTTT. This encodes CSVRRSTQYF.

The V call is TRBV6-2 or TRBV6-3, the J call TRBJ1-2; 9 positions match TRBD1. This CDR3 has 15 amino acids. V lost 2 bases and J lost 2; bases outside the gene matches: 3. The germline V gene has CDR1 MNHEY and CDR2 SVGEGT. CDR3 protein: CASSYRGTGNYGYTF. The CDR3 DNA follows: TGTGCCAGCAGTTACCGCGGGACAGGGAACTATGGCTACACCTTC.